Shown below are 19 T cell receptor beta chains from a single sample sequenced in a study of cytomegalovirus exposure and HLA in healthy donors. The primer mix had 60 Vbeta and 13 Jbeta primers. The repertoire was sequenced with immunoSEQ multiplex PCR; TCRdb's copy has only in-frame clones and lacks some. The table records approximately 100,000 clones, around 80% of them present only once. The sample taken for sequencing was PBMCs. All receptors come from a man aged 60-69 years in good health and CMV-seronegative.

This clone was detected only a few times. J is TRBJ1-2 and V is TRBV7-2; 9 bases map to TRBD1. V lost 2 bases and J lost 8; bases outside the gene matches: 3. The germline gives CDR1 SGHTA, CDR2 FQGNSA. The CDR3 consists of 13 residues. CDR3 loop: CASSLWTGEGYTF. As DNA, the CDR3 is TGTGCCAGCAGCTTATGGACAGGGGAAGGCTACACCTTC.

This clone was recorded a few times. CDR3 in DNA: TGTGCCAGCAGCTTGGATCCCAGGGGGTCGTACGAGCAGTACTTC. Translated: CASSLDPRGSYEQYF. This chain connects TRBV5-6 to TRBJ2-7; 7 bases line up with TRBD1. J was trimmed by 4 bases and V by 0 bases; bases with no gene match: 7. The CDR3 covers 15 residues. Germline assignment: CDR1 SGHDT and CDR2 YYEEEE.

This clone was detected only once. The genes are TRBV11-2 and TRBJ1-1, with D hard to call. The germline CDR1 and CDR2 sequences are SGHAT and FQNNGV. CDR3 length equals 13 residues. V was cut by 2 bases and J by 1 base, with 5 bases left in between. The CDR3 sequence: CASSLHTNTEAFF. In nucleotides, the CDR3 is TGTGCCAGCAGCTTACACACGAACACTGAAGCTTTCTTT.

V gene TRBV15 combines with J gene TRBJ1-1, with TRBD1 as a possible D gene (6 bases). Looked up from germline, CDR1 is LNHNV and CDR2 is YYDKDF (reference sequence). The V end was cut by 3 bases, the J end by 1 base, with 9 bases between. This CDR3 has 14 residues. CDR3 sequence reads: CATSRTTGNTEAFF. The CDR3 bases are TGTGCCACCAGCAGGACGACAGGGAACACTGAAGCTTTCTTT.

The rearrangement links TRBV4-3 to TRBJ2-1, with TRBD1 matching over 9 bases. Germline CDR1 LGHNA, CDR2 YSLEER. The CDR3 consists of 15 residues. V lost 7 bases, J lost 5 bases, and 9 bases stayed unmatched. CDR3 nucleotides: TGCGCCAGCAAGTACCGGGACAGGGAAGACAATGAGCAGTTCTTC. It yields the protein CASKYRDREDNEQFF.

V usage is TRBV7-3 and J usage is TRBJ2-2; D is perhaps TRBD1 (6 bases). The CDR3 is 16 residues long. Trimming shortened V by 4 bases and J by 4 bases, and 16 bases separated the two germline ends. The germline V gene has CDR1 SGHTA and CDR2 FQGTGA. The CDR3 nucleotides are TGTGCCAGCAGCTCGGGACACCCCTCATCCACCGGGGAGCTGTTTTTT. It translates to CASSSGHPSSTGELFF.

This sequence joins TRBV5-1 and TRBJ1-6, with D tentatively TRBD1 (5 bases). The length of the CDR3 is 13 residues. Germline CDR1 and CDR2: SGHRS and YFSETQ. The V end lost 0 bases, the J end lost 10 bases, and 8 bases lay between the germline ends. CDR3: CASSLGRDSPLHF. The CDR3 bases are TGCGCCAGCAGCTTGGGGAGGGACTCACCCCTCCACTTT.

This chain connects TRBV15 to TRBJ2-7, with D uncertain. CDR1 and CDR2 from the germline V gene are LNHNV and YYDKDF (reference sequence). The length of the CDR3 is 15 residues. V was cut by 0 bases and J by 3 bases, with 12 bases left in between. CDR3 sequence reads: CATSRDMSAGYEQYF. In DNA, the CDR3 is TGTGCCACCAGCAGAGATATGTCAGCAGGCTACGAGCAGTACTTC.

The chain combines TRBV7-2 with TRBJ2-2; TRBD1 might be the D (6 bases). Trimming removed 1 base at V and 5 bases at J, with 14 bases between. The CDR3 runs 16 residues. Germline-derived CDR1 and CDR2 are SGHTA and FQGNSA. The CDR3 DNA reads TGTGCCAGCAGCTTAGTAGCAGGGGCGAGGACCGGGGAGCTGTTTTTT. Amino acids: CASSLVAGARTGELFF. Full variable domain (rest looked up from reference TRBV7-2 and TRBJ2-2): GAGVSQSPSNKVTEKGKDVELRCDPISGHTALYWYRQSLGQGLEFLIYFQGNSAPDKSGLPSDRFSAERTGGSVSTLTIQRTQQEDSAVYLCASSLVAGARTGELFFGEGSRLTVL.

This clone appeared once. This chain uses TRBV29-1 with TRBJ2-3; TRBD1 aligns across 8 bases. Germline CDR1 is SQVTM and CDR2 is ANQGSEA. This CDR3 region has 13 residues. The junction had 3 bases not matched to a gene; V was cut back by 7 bases and J by 0 bases. CDR3 region: CSDRQGSTDTQYF. For the CDR3, the DNA is TGCAGCGACCGACAGGGGAGCACAGATACGCAGTATTTT.

V usage is TRBV19 and J usage is TRBJ1-5; D might be TRBD1 (6 bases). This CDR3 is 15 amino acids long. With 4 bases removed from V and 3 bases from J, the gap between germline ends came to 13 bases. Germline CDR1 reads LNHDA; CDR2 reads SQIVND (reference sequence). In nucleotides, the CDR3 is TGTGCCAGTAGTACACAAACAGGGATCAATCAGCCCCAGCATTTT. Translating gives CASSTQTGINQPQHF.

In nucleotides, the CDR3 is TGTGCCAGCAGTGCTCGTAGCGGGGGGGACAATACGCAGTATTTT. Its protein product is CASSARSGGDNTQYF. The chain recombines TRBV2 with TRBJ2-3; 11 nucleotides match TRBD2. Looked up from germline, CDR1 is SNHLY and CDR2 is FYNNEI. With 4 bases clipped from V and 7 bases from J, the junction kept 7 bases outside the gene matches. This CDR3 is built from 15 residues.

The chain is built from TRBV5-1 and TRBJ2-1, with 9 bases that match TRBD2. Germline CDR1 is SGHRS and CDR2 is YFSETQ. The CDR3 is 16 residues long. V lost 4 bases to trimming and J lost 1 base; unmatched junction nucleotides: 6. CDR3 DNA: TGCGCCAGCAGCGCTGTCGCGGGGGGGTCCTACAATGAGCAGTTCTTC. It specifies CASSAVAGGSYNEQFF.

This clone has only one observation. V is TRBV14 and J is TRBJ2-3; possible D gene TRBD2, 6 bases. Trimming left V 9 bases short and J 3 bases short, with 16 bases between. This CDR3 region has 14 residues. Germline V gene data show CDR1 as SGHDN and CDR2 as FVKESK. Written as DNA, the CDR3 is TGTGCCAGTTCGGGGGTGCTTCGAACAGATACGCAGTATTTT. Amino acids: CASSGVLRTDTQYF.

This chain joins TRBV5-6 and TRBJ2-3, with TRBD1 matching over 8 bases. CDR3 length: 15 amino acids. Germline loops: CDR1 SGHDT, CDR2 YYEEEE. After removal of 2 bases from V and 0 bases from J, the junction contained 2 bases not matched to a gene. The CDR3 sequence: CASSFYRGSTDTQYF. DNA of the CDR3: TGTGCCAGCAGCTTTTACAGGGGGAGCACAGATACGCAGTATTTT.

The chain uses TRBV9 and TRBJ2-7; D may be TRBD1 (6 bases). Per the germline V gene, CDR1 is SGDLS and CDR2 is YYNGEE. The CDR3 has 15 amino acids. V was clipped by 4 bases and J by 2 bases, with 16 bases between them. For the CDR3, the DNA is TGTGCCAGCAGCTTATCCCAGGGGAAAGCCTACGAGCAGTACTTC. It encodes CASSLSQGKAYEQYF.

The chain employs TRBV5-1 and TRBJ1-3; D gene unclear. The CDR3 runs 15 residues. Germline loops: CDR1 SGHRS, CDR2 YFSETQ. V lost 2 bases and J 0 bases, leaving 9 bases between the germline ends. DNA of the CDR3: TGCGCCAGCAGCTTAGAGGCCCTCTCTGGAAACACCATATATTTT. Translation: CASSLEALSGNTIYF.

This chain links TRBV6-1 with TRBJ2-1, with 10 bases identical to TRBD1. Germline CDR1 and CDR2: MNHNS and SASEGT. The V gene end was trimmed by 6 bases and the J gene end by 8 bases; junction bases not matched to a gene: 10. The CDR3 loop spans 15 amino acids. The CDR3, as DNA: TGTGCCAGCAGGCGCACCGGGACAGGGGTATATGAGCAGTTCTTC. This codes for CASRRTGTGVYEQFF.

V gene TRBV19 combines with J gene TRBJ1-5; D perhaps matches TRBD1 (6 bases). V dropped 0 bases and J dropped 3 bases, with 9 bases sitting between them. The CDR3 runs to 15 residues. Germline V gene data show CDR1 as LNHDA and CDR2 as SQIVND (reference sequence). This CDR3 reads CASSIDHRANQPQHF. The CDR3 region has the DNA TGTGCCAGTAGTATAGACCACAGGGCCAATCAGCCCCAGCATTTT.